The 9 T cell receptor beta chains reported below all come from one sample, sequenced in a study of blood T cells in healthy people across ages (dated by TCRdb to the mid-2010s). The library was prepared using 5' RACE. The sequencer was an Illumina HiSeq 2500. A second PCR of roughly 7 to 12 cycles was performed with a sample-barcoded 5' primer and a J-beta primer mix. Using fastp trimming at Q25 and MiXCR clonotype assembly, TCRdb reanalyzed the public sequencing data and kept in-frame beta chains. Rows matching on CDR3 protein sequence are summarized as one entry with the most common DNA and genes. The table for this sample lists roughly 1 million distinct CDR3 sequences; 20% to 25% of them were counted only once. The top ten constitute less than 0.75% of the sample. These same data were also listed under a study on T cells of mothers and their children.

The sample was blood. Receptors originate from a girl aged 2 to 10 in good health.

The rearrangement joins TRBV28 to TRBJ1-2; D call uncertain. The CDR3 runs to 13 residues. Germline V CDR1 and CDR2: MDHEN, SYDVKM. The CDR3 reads CGARPPHLEGYTF. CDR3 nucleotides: TGTGGGGCCCGCCCACCCCACTTAGAGGGCTACACCTTC.

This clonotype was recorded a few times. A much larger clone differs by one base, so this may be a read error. The CDR3 nucleotides read TGCAGTGGCGACAGGGGGGTTTCGTCTGGGGCCAACGCCCTGACTTTC. The encoded protein is CSGDRGVSSGANALTF. The gene calls are TRBV20-1 and TRBJ2-6, with 9 bases aligning to TRBD1. The CDR3 covers 16 residues. Germline V lookup: CDR1 DFQATT, CDR2 SNEGSKA (reference sequence).

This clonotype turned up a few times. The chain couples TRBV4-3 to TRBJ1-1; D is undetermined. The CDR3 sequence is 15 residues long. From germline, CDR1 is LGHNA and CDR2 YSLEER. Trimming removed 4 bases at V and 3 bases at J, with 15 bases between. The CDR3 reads CASSRDGRTYTEAFF. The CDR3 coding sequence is TGCGCCAGCAGCCGAGATGGCAGGACTTACACTGAAGCTTTCTTT.

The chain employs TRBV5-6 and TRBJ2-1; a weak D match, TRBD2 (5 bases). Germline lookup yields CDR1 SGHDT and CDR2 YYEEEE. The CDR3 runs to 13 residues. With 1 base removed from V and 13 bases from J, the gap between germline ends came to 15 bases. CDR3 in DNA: TGTGCCAGCAGCTTGATTACAGCGGCGAAACAGTTCTTC. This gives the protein CASSLITAAKQFF.

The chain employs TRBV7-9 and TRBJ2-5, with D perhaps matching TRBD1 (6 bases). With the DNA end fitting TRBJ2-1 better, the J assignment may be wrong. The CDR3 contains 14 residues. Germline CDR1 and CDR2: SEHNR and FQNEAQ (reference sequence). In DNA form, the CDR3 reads TGTGCCAGCAGCCTACCGGACAGCAACAATGAGCAGTTCTTC. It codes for CASSLPDSNNEQFF.

The CDR3 bases are TGTGCCAGCAGCCAAGAGAACAGGGGTAAAAAGACCCAGTACTTC. It encodes CASSQENRGKKTQYF. The rearrangement links TRBV3-1 to TRBJ2-5, with 7 bases lining up with TRBD1. The junction had 7 bases not matched to a gene; V was cut back by 0 bases and J by 6 bases. The CDR3 runs 15 residues. CDR1 and CDR2 (germline): LGHDT, YNNKEL (reference sequence).

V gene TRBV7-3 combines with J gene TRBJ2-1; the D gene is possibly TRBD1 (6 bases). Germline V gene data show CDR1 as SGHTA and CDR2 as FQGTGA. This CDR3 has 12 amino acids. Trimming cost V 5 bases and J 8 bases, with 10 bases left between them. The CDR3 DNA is TGTGCCAGCAGCCCGGACAGATATGAGCAGTTCTTC. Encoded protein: CASSPDRYEQFF.

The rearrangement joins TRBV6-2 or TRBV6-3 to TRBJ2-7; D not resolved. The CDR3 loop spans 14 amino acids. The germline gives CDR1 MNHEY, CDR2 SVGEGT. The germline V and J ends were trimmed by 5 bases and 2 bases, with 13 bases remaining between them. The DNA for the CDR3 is TGTGCCAGCAGTAGACGTCAAACGGCCTACGAGCAGTACTTC. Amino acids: CASSRRQTAYEQYF.

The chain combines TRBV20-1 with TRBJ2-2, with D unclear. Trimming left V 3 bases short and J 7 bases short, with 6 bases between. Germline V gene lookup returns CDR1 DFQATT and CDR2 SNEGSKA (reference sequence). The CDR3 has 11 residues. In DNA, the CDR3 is TGCAGTGCTAGCAAACACGGGGAGCTGTTTTTT. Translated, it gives CSASKHGELFF.